These 21 T cell receptor beta chains were sequenced from one sample in a study of blood T cell repertoires in COVID-19. Assay: immunoSEQ multiplex PCR; the TCRdb copy retains only in-frame clones and omits some. The data show 150,000 to 200,000 clones, around four fifths seen once. Sequenced: peripheral blood. These receptors all come from a man aged 30 to 45 with active or convalescent COVID-19.

The chain couples TRBV7-9 to TRBJ1-2; D is possibly TRBD1 (5 bases). From germline, CDR1 is SEHNR and CDR2 FQNEAQ (reference sequence). The V end was cut by 4 bases, the J end by 4 bases, with 10 bases between. This CDR3 has 13 amino acids. For the CDR3, the DNA is TGTGCCAGCAGCTCCTCCACAGGCTATGGCTACACCTTC. Translated, it gives CASSSSTGYGYTF.

The rearrangement links TRBV24-1 to TRBJ2-3, with D possibly being TRBD2 (6 bases). Germline-derived CDR1 and CDR2 are KGHDR and SFDVKD. With 5 bases removed from V and 2 bases from J, the gap between germline ends came to 13 bases. The CDR3 extends over 15 amino acids. The CDR3 loop reads CATSVSRGFTDTQYF. DNA of the CDR3: TGTGCCACCAGTGTCTCGCGGGGTTTCACAGATACGCAGTATTTT.

The sample holds a few counts of this clone. The chain joins TRBV6-4 to TRBJ2-3; 11 positions match TRBD2. Germline V lookup: CDR1 MRHNA, CDR2 SNTAGT. The CDR3 covers 15 residues. V gave up 3 bases and J gave up 3 bases; unmatched junction bases: 2. The CDR3 DNA reads as TGTGCCAGCAGTGAAGGGACTAGCGGAACAGATACGCAGTATTTT. This encodes CASSEGTSGTDTQYF.

This sequence joins TRBV3-1 (or the pseudogene TRBV3-2) and TRBJ2-1, with D tentatively TRBD1 (6 bases). The CDR3 contains 17 residues. CDR1 and CDR2 from the germline V gene are LGHDT and YNNKEL (reference sequence). V was pared by 0 bases and J by 0 bases, with 12 bases between. The CDR3 region is CASSQDLRTDSYNEQFF. CDR3 DNA: TGTGCCAGCAGCCAAGATCTCCGGACAGACTCCTACAATGAGCAGTTCTTC.

The sample holds a few counts of this clone. This sequence joins TRBV9 and TRBJ1-1; 10 bases align to TRBD1. The CDR3 runs to 14 residues. The junction had 3 bases not matched to a gene; V was cut back by 3 bases and J by 4 bases. Germline V gene lookup returns CDR1 SGDLS and CDR2 YYNGEE. The CDR3 loop is CASSETGGRTEAFF. The CDR3 DNA reads TGTGCCAGCAGCGAGACAGGGGGCCGCACTGAAGCTTTCTTT.

This chain joins TRBV5-4 and TRBJ1-1; 7 positions match TRBD1. The germline V gene has CDR1 SGHNT and CDR2 YYREEE (reference sequence). CDR3 length: 17 amino acids. V lost 0 bases, J lost 3 bases, and 11 bases stayed unmatched. Here the CDR3 reads CASSLAGGGRVYTEAFF. CDR3 coding DNA: TGTGCCAGCAGCTTGGCCGGAGGGGGCCGAGTGTACACTGAAGCTTTCTTT.

The chain is built from TRBV27 and TRBJ1-2, with 11 positions matching TRBD1. V trimming: 2 bases; J trimming: 7 bases; junction bases outside the gene matches: 6. The CDR3 has 15 amino acids. The germline V gene has CDR1 MNHEY and CDR2 SMNVEV (reference sequence). For the CDR3, the DNA is TGTGCCAGCAGTTTAAACGGACAGGGGGCGGTTGGCTACACCTTC. This codes for CASSLNGQGAVGYTF.

The V call is TRBV29-1, the J call TRBJ2-5, with D possibly matching TRBD2 (5 bases). CDR1 and CDR2 (germline): SQVTM, ANQGSEA. This CDR3 is 13 amino acids long. V was shortened by 4 bases and J by 5 bases, with 14 bases between the two germline ends. The CDR3 here is CSVAVGVAETQYF. The DNA of the CDR3 is TGCAGCGTTGCGGTCGGGGTCGCGGAGACCCAGTACTTC.

This clone was seen repeatedly, ten times or more. The DNA of the CDR3 is TGTGCCAGCAGTCCGACAGGGGATGGCTACACCTTC. It codes for CASSPTGDGYTF. The chain carries TRBV6-6 and TRBJ1-2; 8 bases line up with TRBD1. The V gene's germline CDR1 is MNHNY and CDR2 SVGAGI (reference sequence). Unmatched junction bases numbered 2, after V lost 5 bases and J lost 6 bases. The CDR3 is made up of 12 amino acids.

This clone was seen only a few times. The chain carries TRBV14 and TRBJ2-7; D is perhaps TRBD2 (6 bases). V dropped 0 bases and J dropped 6 bases, with 12 bases sitting between them. Germline V gene data show CDR1 as SGHDN and CDR2 as FVKESK. CDR3 size: 14 residues. CDR3 nucleotide sequence: TGTGCCAGCAGCCAAGAGACTAGGGGCCGCGAGCAGTACTTC. The encoded protein is CASSQETRGREQYF.

The chain links TRBV5-8 to TRBJ2-3, with 12 positions matching TRBD2. With V trimmed by 4 bases and J by 0 bases, 9 bases remained unmatched. CDR1 and CDR2 (germline): SGHTS, YDEGEE. This CDR3 is built from 18 residues. This CDR3 is CASSEMSGTSGSTDTQYF. CDR3 in DNA: TGTGCCAGCAGCGAAATGTCCGGGACTAGCGGGAGCACAGATACGCAGTATTTT.

The chain couples TRBV2 to TRBJ2-1; TRBD2 agrees at 7 bases. Losses at the gene ends were 8 bases for V and 5 bases for J; bases not matched to a gene: 6. Germline loops: CDR1 SNHLY, CDR2 FYNNEI. This CDR3 comprises 13 residues. In DNA, the CDR3 is TGTGCCAGCCTCGGGACTACCAACAATGAGCAGTTCTTC. This translates into CASLGTTNNEQFF.

The rearrangement uses TRBV6-5 and TRBJ1-2, with D maybe TRBD1 (6 bases). The CDR3 spans 13 residues. Germline loops: CDR1 MNHEY, CDR2 SVGAGI. Trimming removed 2 bases at V and 5 bases at J, with 9 bases between. DNA of the CDR3: TGTGCCAGCAGTTACGGCAGGGGATATGGCTACACCTTC. This encodes CASSYGRGYGYTF.

The chain uses TRBV6-6 and TRBJ2-7, with 8 bases fitting TRBD2. Germline V gene data show CDR1 as MNHNY and CDR2 as SVGAGI (reference sequence). Unmatched junction bases numbered 7, after V lost 7 bases and J lost 2 bases. This CDR3 region has 14 residues. For the CDR3, the DNA is TGTGCCAGCATGAGCGGGAGCCCCCCCTACGAGCAGTACTTC. Translation gives CASMSGSPPYEQYF.

V and J are TRBV3-1 (or the pseudogene TRBV3-2) and TRBJ1-3; the D is unclear. V gave up 2 bases and J gave up 1 base, with 6 bases separating them. The germline V gene has CDR1 LGHDT and CDR2 YNNKEL (reference sequence). The CDR3 is made up of 14 amino acids. CDR3 loop: CASSQRGSGNTIYF. As DNA, the CDR3 is TGTGCCAGCAGCCAAAGAGGGTCTGGAAACACCATATATTTT.

In its sample, this clone was seen once. The chain couples TRBV5-1 to TRBJ2-7, with D possibly matching TRBD1 (5 bases). The CDR3 loop spans 13 amino acids. The V and J ends lost 4 bases and 3 bases respectively, with 11 bases between them. In germline, CDR1 is SGHRS, CDR2 YFSETQ. The CDR3 protein is CASSLRVHYEQYF. CDR3 DNA: TGCGCCAGCAGCCTCAGGGTTCACTACGAGCAGTACTTC.

The V gene is TRBV11-3, the J gene TRBJ2-3; 8 bases line up with TRBD2. The V gene's germline CDR1 is SGHNT and CDR2 YENEEA. This CDR3 is 19 amino acids long. J was trimmed by 2 bases and V by 3 bases; bases with no gene match: 16. CDR3 nucleotides: TGTGCCAGCAGCTTTGACCCCGCCGGGTGGCGGGAGGTCACAGATACGCAGTATTTT. Translation gives CASSFDPAGWREVTDTQYF. Based on the CDR3 plus reference TRBV11-3 and TRBJ2-3, the full variable domain is EAGVVQSPRYKIIEKKQPVAFWCNPISGHNTLYWYLQNLGQGPELLIRYENEEAVDDSQLPKDRFSAERLKGVDSTLKIQPAELGDSAVYLCASSFDPAGWREVTDTQYFGPGTRLTVL.

The DNA of the CDR3 is TGTGCCAGCAGTGATGGCAGGGTTTCTGCTGGAAACACCATATATTTT. Translated, it gives CASSDGRVSAGNTIYF. The V and J genes are TRBV2 and TRBJ1-3, with D perhaps TRBD1 (5 bases). This CDR3 contains 16 residues. Trimming shortened V by 3 bases and J by 2 bases, and 14 bases separated the two germline ends. The V gene's germline CDR1 is SNHLY and CDR2 FYNNEI.

The V and J genes are TRBV3-1 (or the pseudogene TRBV3-2) and TRBJ1-6, with D unclear. V lost 3 bases and J 1 base, leaving 7 bases between the germline ends. The germline CDR1 and CDR2 sequences are LGHDT and YNNKEL (reference sequence). The CDR3 sequence is 15 residues long. The CDR3 DNA reads TGTGCCAGCAGCCAGCGGGATTCCTATAATTCACCCCTCCACTTT. It encodes CASSQRDSYNSPLHF.

The CDR3 spells CASSQDERNIQYF. The CDR3 coding sequence is TGTGCCAGCAGCCAAGATGAACGGAACATTCAGTACTTC. V is TRBV3-1 (or the pseudogene TRBV3-2) and J is TRBJ2-4; D gene ambiguous. Trimming removed 0 bases at V and 7 bases at J, with 7 bases between. CDR3 length: 13 amino acids. The germline V gene encodes CDR1 LGHDT and CDR2 YNNKEL (reference sequence).

The chain joins TRBV4-3 to TRBJ2-1, with a tentative D call TRBD2 (6 bases). V shed 3 bases and J shed 3 bases, with 15 bases lying between them. CDR1 and CDR2 (germline): LGHNA, YSLEER. CDR3 length: 16 residues. CDR3 coding DNA: TGCGCCAGCAGCCAGCGCCCAGGGACTCTCTACAATGAGCAGTTCTTC. It yields the protein CASSQRPGTLYNEQFF.